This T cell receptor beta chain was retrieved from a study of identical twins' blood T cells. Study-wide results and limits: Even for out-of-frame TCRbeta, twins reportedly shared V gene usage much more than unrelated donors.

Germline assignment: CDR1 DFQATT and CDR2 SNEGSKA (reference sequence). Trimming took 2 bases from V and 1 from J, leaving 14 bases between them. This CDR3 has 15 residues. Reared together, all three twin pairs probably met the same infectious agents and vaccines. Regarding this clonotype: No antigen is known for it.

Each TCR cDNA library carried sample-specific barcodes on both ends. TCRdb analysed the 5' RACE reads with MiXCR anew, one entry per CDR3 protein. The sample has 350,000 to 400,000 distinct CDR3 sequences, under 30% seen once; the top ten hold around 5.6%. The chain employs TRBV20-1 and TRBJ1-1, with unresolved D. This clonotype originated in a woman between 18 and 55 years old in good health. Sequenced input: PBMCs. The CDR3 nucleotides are TGCAGTGCTAGAAGGTTTGACGGGAAGAACACTGAAGCTTTCTTT. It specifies CSARRFDGKNTEAFF.